One and the same sample provided the 2 T cell receptor beta chains below, sequenced in a study of blood T cell repertoires in COVID-19 (dated by TCRdb to about 2020). Library prep was done by the immunoSEQ multiplex PCR assay. TCRdb holds this immuneACCESS table with in-frame rearrangements only. Some clones are missing; in checked studies, unresolved V genes explain under half, and the rest has no known cause. Within this sample are 150,000 to 200,000 clones, with roughly 86% of them counted one time only. Under 3.5% of the sample is taken by the ten largest. Sequenced sample: peripheral blood. The receptor source for this set is a woman in her twenties or thirties with active or convalescent COVID-19.

The chain joins TRBV27 to TRBJ2-3; 8 bases fit TRBD2. In germline, CDR1 is MNHEY, CDR2 SMNVEV (reference sequence). This CDR3 has 17 residues. J lost 3 bases, V lost 4 bases, and 12 bases had no gene match. CDR3 sequence (DNA): TGTGCCAGCAGTTCCAACTTAAGGAGCGGGAGAACAGATACGCAGTATTTT. This translates into CASSSNLRSGRTDTQYF.

This clone turned up a few times. The genes are TRBV9 and TRBJ1-1; a weak D match, TRBD1 (6 bases). V lost 5 bases and J 4 bases, leaving 15 bases between the germline ends. Germline V lookup: CDR1 SGDLS, CDR2 YYNGEE. This CDR3 has 14 residues. The CDR3 region has the DNA TGTGCCAGCAGGTCAGGGGCGGCGGGCACTGAAGCTTTCTTT. Translating it yields CASRSGAAGTEAFF.